The next 25 T cell receptor beta chains were all read from a single sample in a study of blood T cell repertoires in COVID-19. This table comes from immunoSEQ multiplex PCR, and its TCRdb copy is limited to in-frame clones, with some not included. The sample lists about 42,000 clones, 80% to 90% occurring once. The sample consisted of peripheral blood. Source of these receptors: a man younger than 45 with active or convalescent COVID-19.

The gene calls are TRBV4-3 and TRBJ2-1; TRBD2 matches 11 bases. Germline V gene lookup returns CDR1 LGHNA and CDR2 YSLEER. V lost 0 bases to trimming and J lost 4 bases; unmatched junction nucleotides: 5. The CDR3 length is 17 residues. CDR3 DNA: TGCGCCAGCAGCCAAGACCCCGGGACTAGCGGTTACAATGAGCAGTTCTTC. Translation: CASSQDPGTSGYNEQFF.

This rearrangement joins TRBV11-2 to TRBJ2-6, with 9 positions matching TRBD1. Germline V gene sequence: CDR1 SGHAT, CDR2 FQNNGV. The length of the CDR3 is 19 residues. Trimming took 4 bases from V and 4 from J; bases not matched to a gene: 14. In nucleotides, the CDR3 is TGTGCCAGCAGCTCAGGGACCGGGACAGGGTTCGTAGGGGCCAACGTCCTGACTTTC. Its translation: CASSSGTGTGFVGANVLTF.

J is TRBJ2-3 and V is TRBV5-6; 7 nucleotides line up with TRBD2. The CDR3 length is 14 residues. Germline assignment: CDR1 SGHDT and CDR2 YYEEEE. Trimming removed 6 bases from V and 5 bases from J; junction bases left unmatched: 9. The CDR3 reads CASIWGLSQDTQYF. Here the CDR3 DNA reads TGTGCCAGCATCTGGGGACTAAGTCAAGATACGCAGTATTTT.

This chain uses TRBV2 with TRBJ1-2; 9 bases are shared with TRBD1. V was clipped by 5 bases and J by 2 bases; unmatched bases: 3. Germline values: CDR1 SNHLY, CDR2 FYNNEI. The CDR3 is 14 amino acids. CDR3: CASSWGTGNYGYTF. In nucleotides, the CDR3 is TGTGCCAGCAGTTGGGGGACAGGGAACTATGGCTACACCTTC.

The chain recombines TRBV19 with TRBJ2-5, with TRBD1 matching over 9 bases. Germline CDR1 reads LNHDA; CDR2 reads SQIVND (reference sequence). This CDR3 region has 16 residues. J was trimmed by 7 bases and V by 9 bases; bases with no gene match: 18. The CDR3 is CASNRGLLFGTGTQYF. The DNA for the CDR3 is TGTGCCAGCAACAGGGGGCTTCTATTTGGGACAGGGACCCAGTACTTC. Variable domain in full (rest from reference TRBV19 and TRBJ2-5): DGGITQSPKYLFRKEGQNVTLSCEQNLNHDAMYWYRQDPGQGLRLIYYSQIVNDFQKGDIAEGYSVSREKKESFPLTVTSAQKNPTAFYLCASNRGLLFGTGTQYFGPGTRLLVL.

The chain carries TRBV5-1 and TRBJ2-7; 8 nucleotides agree with TRBD1. The length of the CDR3 is 15 residues. Germline trimming cut 0 bases from V and 5 bases from J; bases unmatched to any gene: 7. From germline, CDR1 is SGHRS and CDR2 YFSETQ. For the CDR3, the DNA is TGCGCCAGCAGCTTGGCGGACAGGGAGAGGGACGAGCAGTACTTC. Translation gives CASSLADRERDEQYF.

The chain has TRBV3-1 (or the pseudogene TRBV3-2) and TRBJ1-1, with D tentatively TRBD1 (5 bases). The V end lost 4 bases, the J end lost 0 bases, and 15 bases lay between the germline ends. Germline V lookup: CDR1 LGHDT, CDR2 YNNKEL (reference sequence). CDR3 length: 16 residues. This CDR3 reads CASSLAVGGVNTEAFF. In nucleotides, the CDR3 is TGTGCCAGCAGCCTTGCTGTGGGAGGGGTGAACACTGAAGCTTTCTTT.

The rearrangement links TRBV12-3 or TRBV12-4 to TRBJ1-1; 8 bases fit TRBD1. Unmatched junction bases numbered 7, after V lost 5 bases and J lost 8 bases. The CDR3 length is 13 residues. The CDR3 region has the DNA TGTGCCAGCAGTATAGGACAGGGAACCGAAGCTTTCTTT. This translates into CASSIGQGTEAFF.

The chain employs TRBV6-5 and TRBJ2-5, with TRBD2 identical over 11 bases. Germline V gives CDR1 MNHEY, CDR2 SVGAGI. The J segment lost 2 bases and the V segment lost 2 bases, leaving 1 base of the junction unmatched. The CDR3 sequence is 15 residues long. CDR3 loop: CASSYRTSGQETQYF. The CDR3 bases are TGTGCCAGCAGTTACCGGACTAGCGGGCAAGAGACCCAGTACTTC.

There are a few counts of this clone. The chain has TRBV24-1 and TRBJ2-2; 8 bases agree with TRBD1. CDR1 and CDR2 (germline): KGHDR, SFDVKD. This CDR3 comprises 15 residues. V trimming: 7 bases; J trimming: 0 bases; junction bases outside the gene matches: 3. The CDR3 is CATRSGGPNTGELFF. The CDR3 DNA follows: TGTGCCACCAGGTCAGGGGGCCCGAACACCGGGGAGCTGTTTTTT.

The chain links TRBV19 to TRBJ2-5; TRBD2 is a possible D gene (6 bases). The length of the CDR3 is 15 residues. Between the trimmed V and J ends, which lost 7 bases and 2 bases, there was a span of 17 bases. CDR1 LNHDA and CDR2 SQIVND come from the germline V gene (reference sequence). CDR3 coding DNA: TGTGCCAGTACGGAAACGGGAGTCAGACAAGAGACCCAGTACTTC. Translated: CASTETGVRQETQYF.

The V and J genes are TRBV19 and TRBJ1-2; D might be TRBD1 (5 bases). CDR3 size: 13 residues. V gave up 1 base and J gave up 4 bases, with 7 bases separating them. Per the germline V gene, CDR1 is LNHDA and CDR2 is SQIVND (reference sequence). The CDR3 coding sequence is TGTGCCAGTAGTATAGGGGGCGCCTATGGCTACACCTTC. This gives the protein CASSIGGAYGYTF.

This clone was observed a handful of times. This chain's CDR3 is CASSFDGRRTGELFF. In nucleotides, the CDR3 is TGTGCCAGCAGTTTTGACGGGAGGAGAACCGGGGAGCTGTTTTTT. The rearrangement uses TRBV6-5 and TRBJ2-2; 7 bases are a match to TRBD2. CDR3 length: 15 amino acids. The trim removed 4 bases at V and 5 bases at J, leaving 7 bases unmatched. Germline loops: CDR1 MNHEY, CDR2 SVGAGI.

The V and J genes are TRBV11-2 and TRBJ1-1; maybe TRBD1 (5 bases). Germline V lookup: CDR1 SGHAT, CDR2 FQNNGV. The V and J ends lost 5 bases and 0 bases respectively, with 7 bases between them. The CDR3 has 13 amino acids. The chain's CDR3 is CASSRTLNTEAFF. In DNA, the CDR3 is TGTGCCAGCAGCCGGACACTGAACACTGAAGCTTTCTTT.

This clone was detected only a few times. The V and J genes are TRBV4-1 and TRBJ1-5; no clear D gene. The CDR3 extends over 15 amino acids. Germline V gives CDR1 MGHRA, CDR2 YSYEKL. V shed 0 bases and J shed 7 bases, with 13 bases lying between them. The CDR3 nucleotides are TGCGCCAGCAGCCAAGATGAGAGGGTTGGCCAGCCCCAGCATTTT. Encoded protein: CASSQDERVGQPQHF.

This clone was seen once. The CDR3 is CASSQDGAGAQPQHF. CDR3 in DNA: TGTGCCAGCAGCCAAGACGGAGCGGGGGCCCAGCCCCAGCATTTT. This rearrangement joins TRBV4-2 to TRBJ1-5; possible D gene TRBD1, 6 bases. The CDR3 has 15 residues. Germline V CDR1 and CDR2: LGHNA, YNFKEQ. Between the trimmed V and J ends, which lost 0 bases and 7 bases, there was a span of 13 bases.

The chain is built from TRBV5-1 and TRBJ2-2, with D maybe TRBD2 (5 bases). Germline CDR1 is SGHRS and CDR2 is YFSETQ. The CDR3 runs to 15 residues. Trimming left V 2 bases short and J 3 bases short, with 11 bases between. The CDR3 spells CASSFSGWDTGELFF. The CDR3 region has the DNA TGCGCCAGCAGCTTTTCGGGGTGGGACACCGGGGAGCTGTTTTTT.

V usage is TRBV3-1 (or the pseudogene TRBV3-2) and J usage is TRBJ1-4; 8 bases align to TRBD1. V was pared by 0 bases and J by 1 base, with 1 base of the junction left unmatched. Germline CDR1 LGHDT, CDR2 YNNKEL (reference sequence). The CDR3 runs to 16 residues. In DNA, the CDR3 is TGTGCCAGCAGCCAAGACAGGGGGCTAACTAATGAAAAACTGTTTTTT. Residues: CASSQDRGLTNEKLFF.

The chain combines TRBV4-3 with TRBJ2-2; the D gene is possibly TRBD2 (5 bases). Germline CDR1 is LGHNA and CDR2 is YSLEER. The CDR3 has 14 residues. Trimming took off 0 bases at V and 5 bases at J, with 7 bases between the two ends. CDR3 in amino acids: CASSQERGTGELFF. Written as DNA, the CDR3 is TGCGCCAGCAGCCAAGAACGGGGAACCGGGGAGCTGTTTTTT.

The chain has TRBV6-6 and TRBJ1-5; D ambiguous. The V end was cut by 1 base, the J end by 3 bases, with 10 bases between. This CDR3 has 15 amino acids. The germline CDR1 and CDR2 sequences are MNHNY and SVGAGI (reference sequence). Here the CDR3 reads CASSYYDSSNQPQHF. Written as DNA, the CDR3 is TGTGCCAGCAGTTACTACGACTCATCCAATCAGCCCCAGCATTTT.

This clone came up a few times. V is TRBV19 and J is TRBJ1-3; TRBD1 matches at 7 bases. From germline, CDR1 is LNHDA and CDR2 SQIVND (reference sequence). The junction had 5 bases not matched to a gene; V was cut back by 6 bases and J by 0 bases. The CDR3 contains 15 residues. The CDR3 region is CASSGTAISGNTIYF. The CDR3, as DNA: TGTGCCAGTAGCGGGACAGCCATCTCTGGAAACACCATATATTTT.

This clone was observed once. The V call is TRBV7-3, the J call TRBJ2-2, with D possibly matching TRBD2 (6 bases). Trimming stripped 5 bases from V and 4 bases from J, with 14 bases between. The CDR3 loop spans 15 amino acids. CDR1 SGHTA and CDR2 FQGTGA come from the germline V gene. CDR3 bases: TGTGCCAGCAGCCCCAAGGGAGGTTTCACCGGGGAGCTGTTTTTT. Its protein product is CASSPKGGFTGELFF.

The chain employs TRBV24-1 and TRBJ2-1; possible D gene TRBD2, 6 bases. The CDR3 runs 16 residues. V was shortened by 3 bases and J by 7 bases, with 18 bases between the two germline ends. The germline V gene has CDR1 KGHDR and CDR2 SFDVKD. CDR3 protein: CATSDGHWGDGNEQFF. The CDR3 bases are TGTGCCACCAGTGATGGACACTGGGGGGATGGGAATGAGCAGTTCTTC.

This chain connects TRBV20-1 to TRBJ1-5; D unresolved. V gave up 3 bases and J gave up 3 bases, with 15 bases separating them. CDR1 DFQATT and CDR2 SNEGSKA come from the germline V gene (reference sequence). This CDR3 region has 15 residues. The chain's CDR3 is CSASPPGRVNQPQHF. In DNA form, the CDR3 reads TGCAGTGCTAGTCCCCCGGGGAGAGTCAATCAGCCCCAGCATTTT.

The rearrangement joins TRBV14 to TRBJ2-1, with 9 positions matching TRBD2. Per the germline V gene, CDR1 is SGHDN and CDR2 is FVKESK. Unmatched junction bases numbered 5, after V lost 2 bases and J lost 3 bases. CDR3 size: 16 residues. CDR3 nucleotides: TGTGCCAGCAGCCAATATAGCGGGAGCCACTACAATGAGCAGTTCTTC. It is translated as CASSQYSGSHYNEQFF. The full variable domain, in which reference TRBV14 and TRBJ2-1 provide the parts outside the CDR3, is EAGVTQFPSHSVIEKGQTVTLRCDPISGHDNLYWYRRVMGKEIKFLLHFVKESKQDESGMPNNRFLAERTGGTYSTLKVQPAELEDSGVYFCASSQYSGSHYNEQFFGPGTRLTVL.